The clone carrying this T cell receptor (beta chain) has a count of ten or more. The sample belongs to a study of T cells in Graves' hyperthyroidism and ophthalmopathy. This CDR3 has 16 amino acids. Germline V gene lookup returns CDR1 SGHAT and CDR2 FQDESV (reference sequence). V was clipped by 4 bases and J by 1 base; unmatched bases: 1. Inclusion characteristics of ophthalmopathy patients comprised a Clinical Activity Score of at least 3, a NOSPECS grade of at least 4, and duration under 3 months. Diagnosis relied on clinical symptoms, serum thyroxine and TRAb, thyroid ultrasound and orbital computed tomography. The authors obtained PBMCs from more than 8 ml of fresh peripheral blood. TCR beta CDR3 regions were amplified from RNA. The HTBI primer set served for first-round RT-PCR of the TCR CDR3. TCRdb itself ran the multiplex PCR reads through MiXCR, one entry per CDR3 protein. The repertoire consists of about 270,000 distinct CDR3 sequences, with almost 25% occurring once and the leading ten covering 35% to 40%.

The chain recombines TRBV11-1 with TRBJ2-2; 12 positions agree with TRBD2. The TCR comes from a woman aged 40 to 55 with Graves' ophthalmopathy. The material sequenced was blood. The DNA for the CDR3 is TGTGCCAGCAGCTCTAGCGGGAGGGTGAACACCGGGGAGCTGTTTTTT. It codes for CASSSSGRVNTGELFF.